The clone carrying this T cell receptor beta chain was observed a single time. This entry is derived from a study of blood T cell repertoires in COVID-19. Overall study context: T cells, B-cell-depleted T cells, or PBMCs supplied cDNA or gDNA.

Data came from immunoSEQ multiplex PCR; TCRdb stores just in-frame clones and leaves some out. The sample records fewer than 110,000 clones, roughly 92% being singletons. The CDR3 loop spans 12 amino acids. With 7 bases removed from V and 0 bases from J, the gap between germline ends came to 7 bases. Germline values: CDR1 WSHSY, CDR2 SAAADI. This sequence was found in a man in his fifties or sixties with active COVID-19. V gene TRBV10-2 combines with J gene TRBJ2-7; D is unclear. Material for sequencing was peripheral blood. The CDR3 coding sequence is TGCGCCAGCAAGAGTGGCTCCTACGAGCAGTACTTC. Translation gives CASKSGSYEQYF.